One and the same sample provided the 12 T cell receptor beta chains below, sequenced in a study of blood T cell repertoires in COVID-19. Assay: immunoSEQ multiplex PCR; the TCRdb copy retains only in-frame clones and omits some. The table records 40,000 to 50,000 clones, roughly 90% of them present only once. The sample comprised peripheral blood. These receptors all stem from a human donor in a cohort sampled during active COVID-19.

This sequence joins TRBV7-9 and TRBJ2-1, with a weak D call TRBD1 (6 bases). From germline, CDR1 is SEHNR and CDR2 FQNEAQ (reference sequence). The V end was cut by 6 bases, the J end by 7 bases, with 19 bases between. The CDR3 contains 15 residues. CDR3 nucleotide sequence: TGTGCCAGCAGGAGGGGCGGTGGGGGCTCGAATGAGCAGTTCTTC. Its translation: CASRRGGGGSNEQFF.

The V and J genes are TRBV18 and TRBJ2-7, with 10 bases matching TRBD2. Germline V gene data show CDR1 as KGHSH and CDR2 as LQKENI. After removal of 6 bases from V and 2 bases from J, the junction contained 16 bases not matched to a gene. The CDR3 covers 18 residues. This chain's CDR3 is CASSLEGTSGNLPYEQYF. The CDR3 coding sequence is TGTGCCAGCTCCCTAGAGGGAACTAGCGGGAACTTACCCTACGAGCAGTACTTC. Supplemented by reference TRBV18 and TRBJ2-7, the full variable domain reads NAGVMQNPRHLVRRRGQEARLRCSPMKGHSHVYWYRQLPEEGLKFMVYLQKENIIDESGMPKERFSAEFPKEGPSILRIQQVVRGDSAAYFCASSLEGTSGNLPYEQYFGPGTRLTVT.

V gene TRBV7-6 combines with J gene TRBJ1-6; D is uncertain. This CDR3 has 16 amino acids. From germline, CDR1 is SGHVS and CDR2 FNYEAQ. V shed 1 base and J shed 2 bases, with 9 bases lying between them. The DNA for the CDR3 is TGTGCCAGCAGCTTAGGAGGCCGTCCCTATAATTCACCCCTCCACTTT. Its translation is CASSLGGRPYNSPLHF.

The CDR3 DNA reads as TGTGCCAGCAGTGACATCATGAACACTGAAGCTTTCTTT. It codes for CASSDIMNTEAFF. The V call is TRBV3-1 (or the pseudogene TRBV3-2), the J call TRBJ1-1, with D unclear. With 6 bases removed from V and 0 bases from J, the gap between germline ends came to 8 bases. The CDR3 extends over 13 amino acids. Per germline, CDR1 LGHDT and CDR2 YNNKEL (reference sequence).

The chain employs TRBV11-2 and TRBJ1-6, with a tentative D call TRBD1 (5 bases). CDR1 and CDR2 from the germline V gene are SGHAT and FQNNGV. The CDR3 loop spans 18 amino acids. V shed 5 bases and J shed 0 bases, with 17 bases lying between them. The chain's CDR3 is CASSPRGGGSSYNSPLHF. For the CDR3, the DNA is TGTGCCAGCAGCCCGCGGGGTGGGGGGAGCTCCTATAATTCACCCCTCCACTTT.

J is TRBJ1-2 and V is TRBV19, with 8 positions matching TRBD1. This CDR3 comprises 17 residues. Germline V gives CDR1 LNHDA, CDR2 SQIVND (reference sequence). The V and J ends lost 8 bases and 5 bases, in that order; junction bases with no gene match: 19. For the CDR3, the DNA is TGTGCCAGTCGCATCATCGGGTCAGGGGGCGGTGAATATGGCTACACCTTC. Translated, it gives CASRIIGSGGGEYGYTF.

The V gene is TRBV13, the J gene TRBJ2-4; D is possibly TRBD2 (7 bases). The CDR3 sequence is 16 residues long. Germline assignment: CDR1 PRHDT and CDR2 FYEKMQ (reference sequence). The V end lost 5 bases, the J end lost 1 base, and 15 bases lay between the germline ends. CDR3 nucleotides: TGTGCCAGCAGCCTTACAGGGACTATGGCCAAAAACATTCAGTACTTC. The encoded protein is CASSLTGTMAKNIQYF.

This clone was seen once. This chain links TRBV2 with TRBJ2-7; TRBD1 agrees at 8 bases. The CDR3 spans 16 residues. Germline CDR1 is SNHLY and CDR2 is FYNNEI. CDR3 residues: CASREGRTGPSYEQYV. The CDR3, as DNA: TGTGCCAGCAGGGAAGGGCGGACAGGGCCATCCTACGAGCAGTACGTC.

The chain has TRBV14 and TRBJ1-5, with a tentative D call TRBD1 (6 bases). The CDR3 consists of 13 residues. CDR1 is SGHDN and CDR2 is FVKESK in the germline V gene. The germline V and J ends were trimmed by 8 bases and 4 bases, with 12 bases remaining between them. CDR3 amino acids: CASATGRNQPQHF. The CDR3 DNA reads TGTGCCAGCGCGACAGGCCGAAATCAGCCCCAGCATTTT.

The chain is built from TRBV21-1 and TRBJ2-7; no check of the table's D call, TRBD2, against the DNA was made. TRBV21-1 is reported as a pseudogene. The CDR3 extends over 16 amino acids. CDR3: CASSTTSGTLSYEQYF. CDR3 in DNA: TGTGCCAGCAGCACCACTAGCGGCACTCTCTCCTACGAGCAGTACTTC.

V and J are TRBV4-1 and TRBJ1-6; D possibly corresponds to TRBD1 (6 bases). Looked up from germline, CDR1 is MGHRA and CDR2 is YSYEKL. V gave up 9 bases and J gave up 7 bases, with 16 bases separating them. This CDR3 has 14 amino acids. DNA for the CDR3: TGCGCCAGTTCTAAGGGGGGGGAAAATTCACCCCTCCACTTT. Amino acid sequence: CASSKGGENSPLHF.

CDR3 in amino acids: CASSESTTLYEQYF. The CDR3 nucleotides read TGCGCCAGCAGTGAGTCAACCACTCTCTACGAGCAGTACTTC. The chain combines TRBV10-1 with TRBJ2-7; D uncertain. This CDR3 region has 14 residues. Per germline, CDR1 WNHNN and CDR2 SYGVQD (reference sequence). The V end was cut by 0 bases, the J end by 3 bases, with 9 bases between.